One and the same sample provided the 27 T cell receptor beta chains below, sequenced in a study of vaccination and CD4 T cells after COVID-19. Their antigens remain unidentified. Once obtained from cultured CD4+ T cells, the DNA was sequenced using the Oncomine TCR Beta short-read assay. TCRdb re-derived calls from the PCR reads in MiXCR, one entry per CDR3 protein. The table lists about 25,000 distinct CDR3 sequences, roughly 49% of them singletons. Described treatment: approximately 10-day PBMC culture with coronavirus spike peptide pools or control peptides (ViraFEST assay). The sequenced sample was CD4+ T cells from blood, cultured in vitro. The receptors shown here come from a human donor who had recovered from COVID-19.

This clonotype occurred a few times. This sequence joins TRBV20-1 and TRBJ2-7; no firm D call. With 3 bases removed from V and 0 bases from J, the gap between germline ends came to 6 bases. Germline V CDR1 and CDR2: DFQATT, SNEGSKA (reference sequence). The CDR3 contains 12 residues. CDR3 in DNA: TGCAGTGCTAGGAAGTCCTCCTACGAGCAGTACTTC. Amino acid sequence: CSARKSSYEQYF.

CDR3 sequence: CASSSRQGLMSEQYF. The CDR3 nucleotides read TGTGCCAGCAGTTCAAGACAGGGTTTGATGTCCGAGCAGTACTTC. The chain combines TRBV6-5 with TRBJ2-7, with 7 bases identical to TRBD1. The CDR3 length is 15 residues. Germline V gene data show CDR1 as MNHEY and CDR2 as SVGAGI. The V segment lost 4 bases and the J segment 6 bases; nucleotides outside the gene matches: 12.

This chain uses TRBV20-1 with TRBJ2-7; the D call may be TRBD1 or TRBD2 (6 bases each). This CDR3 has 16 amino acids. Germline V gene data show CDR1 as DFQATT and CDR2 as SNEGSKA (reference sequence). V lost 6 bases and J 7 bases, leaving 28 bases between the germline ends. Here the CDR3 reads CSAPRGSGDIGREQYF. CDR3 coding DNA: TGCAGTGCGCCAAGGGGATCGGGGGACATCGGTCGAGAGCAGTACTTC.

This clonotype was seen more than once but under ten times. V gene TRBV12-5 combines with J gene TRBJ1-5; D is undetermined. Per the germline V gene, CDR1 is LGHNT and CDR2 is FRNRAP. V lost 3 bases and J 5 bases, leaving 5 bases between the germline ends. This CDR3 contains 12 residues. The CDR3 coding sequence is TGTGCTAGTGGTTTAATATATCAGCCCCAGCATTTT. Its protein product is CASGLIYQPQHF.

CDR3 loop: CASSEPGDDEQYF. The CDR3 nucleotides read TGTGCCAGCAGTGAACCAGGGGACGACGAGCAGTACTTC. This chain joins TRBV6-1 and TRBJ2-7, with TRBD1 as a possible D gene (6 bases). The V end lost 2 bases, the J end lost 5 bases, and 10 bases lay between the germline ends. The CDR3 spans 13 residues. Germline V gene lookup returns CDR1 MNHNS and CDR2 SASEGT.

CDR3 sequence (DNA): TGTGCCAGCAGTGAAGGTCCAGCGGGGGCTCCCTACGAGCAGTACTTC. Amino acid sequence: CASSEGPAGAPYEQYF. The J gene is TRBJ2-7, the V gene TRBV6-1, with 8 bases that match TRBD2. The CDR3 is made up of 16 amino acids. Germline V CDR1 and CDR2: MNHNS, SASEGT. The trim removed 1 base at V and 2 bases at J, leaving 7 bases unmatched.

The chain combines TRBV11-2 with TRBJ2-7, with 8 bases fitting TRBD2. V was clipped by 1 base and J by 0 bases; unmatched bases: 5. Germline loops: CDR1 SGHAT, CDR2 FQNNGV. The CDR3 extends over 16 amino acids. CDR3 nucleotides: TGTGCCAGCAGCTTAGGAGCGGGAGACGGCTCCTACGAGCAGTACTTC. Translation gives CASSLGAGDGSYEQYF.

The V gene is TRBV28, the J gene TRBJ1-1; D not resolved. The germline V gene encodes CDR1 MDHEN and CDR2 SYDVKM. This CDR3 is 10 amino acids long. V shed 11 bases and J shed 8 bases, with 12 bases lying between them. CDR3 amino acids: CASSRGEAFF. CDR3 nucleotide sequence: TGTGCCTCTAGCCGCGGGGAAGCTTTCTTT.

The sample holds a few counts of this clonotype. V usage is TRBV19 and J usage is TRBJ1-2, with D tentatively TRBD1 (6 bases). V lost 7 bases and J 7 bases, leaving 28 bases between the germline ends. The CDR3 runs 17 residues. Germline V CDR1 and CDR2: LNHDA, SQIVND (reference sequence). This CDR3 is CASNPRRGTSLYGGYTF. The CDR3 DNA reads as TGTGCCAGTAATCCCCGAAGGGGGACAAGCCTCTATGGTGGCTACACCTTC.

The genes are TRBV28 and TRBJ1-2, with D uncertain. This CDR3 has 12 amino acids. V was shortened by 2 bases and J by 6 bases, with 7 bases between the two germline ends. Looked up from germline, CDR1 is MDHEN and CDR2 is SYDVKM. DNA for the CDR3: TGTGCCAGCAGTTTAGTGCAGAATGGCTACACCTTC. It yields the protein CASSLVQNGYTF.

The V and J genes are TRBV24-1 and TRBJ2-5; 9 positions match TRBD1. V lost 2 bases, J lost 1 base, and 1 base stayed unmatched. CDR3 length equals 15 residues. Germline assignment: CDR1 KGHDR and CDR2 SFDVKD. The CDR3 DNA is TGTGCCACCAGTGATTGGGGACAGGGCCAAGAGACCCAGTACTTC. Protein sequence: CATSDWGQGQETQYF.

The chain employs TRBV2 and TRBJ2-3, with TRBD2 matching 12 bases. The CDR3 is made up of 21 amino acids. The V gene's germline CDR1 is SNHLY and CDR2 FYNNEI. J lost 0 bases, V lost 2 bases, and 15 bases had no gene match. The CDR3: CASSEPSTGRLAGASTDTQYF. The CDR3 nucleotides read TGTGCCAGCAGTGAACCCTCGACAGGGCGACTAGCGGGGGCTAGCACAGATACGCAGTATTTT. Drawing the rest from reference TRBV2 and TRBJ2-3, the complete variable domain is EPEVTQTPSHQVTQMGQEVILRCVPISNHLYFYWYRQILGQKVEFLVSFYNNEISEKSEIFDDQFSVERPDGSNFTLKIRSTKLEDSAMYFCASSEPSTGRLAGASTDTQYFGPGTRLTVL.

The chain joins TRBV6-5 to TRBJ2-3; tentative D call: TRBD2 (7 bases). The CDR3 is made up of 19 amino acids. CDR1 is MNHEY, CDR2 SVGAGI, per germline. V was shortened by 2 bases and J by 2 bases, with 23 bases between the two germline ends. Here the CDR3 DNA reads TGTGCCAGCAGTTACCAACCGATTGGGGGGGGGCCCTCCACAGATACGCAGTATTTT. Amino acids: CASSYQPIGGGPSTDTQYF.

The chain combines TRBV6-1 with TRBJ1-5; no reliable D call. The germline V gene encodes CDR1 MNHNS and CDR2 SASEGT. V lost 1 base and J lost 7, with 8 bases in between. The CDR3 sequence is 13 residues long. The CDR3 loop reads CASSEGNGQPQHF. The CDR3 bases are TGTGCCAGCAGTGAAGGAAACGGCCAGCCCCAGCATTTT.

The gene calls are TRBV2 and TRBJ1-2; TRBD1 matches at 9 bases. This CDR3 has 14 residues. The V gene end was trimmed by 6 bases and the J gene end by 6 bases; junction bases not matched to a gene: 8. The germline gives CDR1 SNHLY, CDR2 FYNNEI. The CDR3 sequence: CASRGTGKEHGYTF. Written as DNA, the CDR3 is TGTGCCAGCAGGGGGACAGGGAAGGAGCATGGCTACACCTTC.

This clonotype occurred a few times. The chain uses TRBV28 and TRBJ1-5; the match to TRBD1 covers 7 bases. CDR3 length: 13 amino acids. V shed 6 bases and J 7 bases; nucleotides not matched to a gene: 6. Germline values: CDR1 MDHEN, CDR2 SYDVKM. The chain's CDR3 is CASSLGQIQPQHF. In DNA form, the CDR3 reads TGTGCCAGCAGCCTGGGACAGATCCAGCCCCAGCATTTT.

This clonotype has a handful of counts. V and J are TRBV19 and TRBJ2-5; weak D call: TRBD1 (6 bases). The CDR3 is 14 residues long. Germline CDR1 and CDR2: LNHDA and SQIVND (reference sequence). V lost 6 bases to trimming and J lost 1 base, with 12 bases between them. CDR3 region: CASSLQGPQETQYF. The DNA of the CDR3 is TGTGCCAGTAGCCTACAGGGACCCCAAGAGACCCAGTACTTC.

The chain carries TRBV5-1 and TRBJ2-7, with D perhaps TRBD1 (6 bases). Germline V gene sequence: CDR1 SGHRS, CDR2 YFSETQ. V was cut by 3 bases and J by 4 bases, with 14 bases left in between. This CDR3 comprises 14 residues. The CDR3 coding sequence is TGCGCCAGCAGCTCCACAGGGACCAGTTACGAGCAGTACTTC. Translating it yields CASSSTGTSYEQYF.

This clonotype was observed a handful of times. This chain connects TRBV12-3 or TRBV12-4 to TRBJ2-2; the D gene could be TRBD1 or TRBD2 (5 bases each). The CDR3 totals 12 residues. The ends were cut back, 5 bases at V and 13 bases at J, with 14 bases in the middle. In nucleotides, the CDR3 is TGTGCCAGCAGTCCCCAGGGACCGGGGCTGTTTTTT. Protein sequence: CASSPQGPGLFF.

The sample holds a few counts of this clonotype. The chain couples TRBV7-2 to TRBJ2-5, with D tentatively TRBD2 (5 bases). CDR3 length: 15 residues. The V end was cut by 5 bases, the J end by 1 base, with 14 bases between. Looked up from germline, CDR1 is SGHTA and CDR2 is FQGNSA. For the CDR3, the DNA is TGTGCCAGCAGCCCACAGCCCGGGATCCAAGAGACCCAGTACTTC. It specifies CASSPQPGIQETQYF. Looking up the rest from reference TRBV7-2 and TRBJ2-5 gives the full variable domain: GAGVSQSPSNKVTEKGKDVELRCDPISGHTALYWYRQSLGQGLEFLIYFQGNSAPDKSGLPSDRFSAERTGGSVSTLTIQRTQQEDSAVYLCASSPQPGIQETQYFGPGTRLLVL.

This clonotype was counted once. The J gene is TRBJ2-2, the V gene TRBV11-3; D is tentatively TRBD1 or TRBD2 (6 bases each). The germline CDR1 and CDR2 sequences are SGHNT and YENEEA. Trimming left V 5 bases short and J 10 bases short, with 20 bases between. This CDR3 region has 15 residues. CDR3 sequence: CASSPEGGGIKELFF. Written as DNA, the CDR3 is TGTGCCAGCAGCCCCGAGGGGGGCGGGATAAAGGAGCTGTTTTTT.

This chain joins TRBV11-3 and TRBJ2-1; 8 nucleotides align to TRBD2. After removal of 4 bases from V and 3 bases from J, the junction contained 8 bases not matched to a gene. Germline V CDR1 and CDR2: SGHNT, YENEEA. The CDR3 spans 16 residues. The DNA of the CDR3 is TGTGCCAGCAGCTCCCGAACTAGCGGATACTACAATGAGCAGTTCTTC. Translating gives CASSSRTSGYYNEQFF.

The chain uses TRBV9 and TRBJ2-2, with D tentatively TRBD1 (6 bases). Germline V CDR1 and CDR2: SGDLS, YYNGEE. This CDR3 has 16 residues. V dropped 4 bases and J dropped 1 base, with 14 bases sitting between them. CDR3 sequence reads: CASSLQGRLNTGELFF. In DNA form, the CDR3 reads TGTGCCAGCAGCCTACAGGGCAGACTGAACACCGGGGAGCTGTTTTTT.

This clonotype was found a few times. V gene TRBV20-1 combines with J gene TRBJ2-6, with no clear D. This CDR3 region has 14 residues. Trimming stripped 5 bases from V and 0 bases from J, with 8 bases between. Germline CDR1 and CDR2: DFQATT and SNEGSKA (reference sequence). The chain's CDR3 is CSAWPSSGANVLTF. DNA for the CDR3: TGCAGTGCTTGGCCCAGCTCTGGGGCCAACGTCCTGACTTTC.

This clonotype was detected a few times. The chain couples TRBV7-9 to TRBJ1-5; possibly TRBD1 for D (5 bases). Trimming removed 5 bases from V and 7 bases from J, with 12 bases in between. CDR3 length: 13 amino acids. Germline loops: CDR1 SEHNR, CDR2 FQNEAQ (reference sequence). The CDR3 loop reads CASSPQGHQPQHF. CDR3 DNA sequence: TGTGCCAGCAGCCCCCAGGGCCACCAGCCCCAGCATTTT.

The V and J genes are TRBV20-1 and TRBJ2-7; a weak D match, TRBD2 (5 bases). With 1 base removed from V and 5 bases from J, the gap between germline ends came to 15 bases. The CDR3 length is 14 residues. Germline V CDR1 and CDR2: DFQATT, SNEGSKA (reference sequence). In DNA, the CDR3 is TGCAGTGCTAGAGTTCTAGGAGAGGGAAACGAGCAGTACTTC. Amino acid sequence: CSARVLGEGNEQYF.

The chain couples TRBV12-3 or TRBV12-4 to TRBJ1-2; possibly TRBD1 for D (5 bases). V was shortened by 7 bases and J by 5 bases, with 17 bases between the two germline ends. This CDR3 contains 14 residues. The CDR3 coding sequence is TGTGCCAGCACCCGGGGGGGGGAAATGTATGGCTACACCTTC. Amino acid sequence: CASTRGGEMYGYTF.